This TCR beta chain was identified in a study of spatial heterogeneity in lung cancer. Across the whole study: Raw reads contained each unique TCR and UMI combination more than ten times on average.

TCRdb used MiXCR to reprocess the 5' RACE reads, holding one entry per CDR3 protein. The sample yields 25,000 to 30,000 distinct CDR3 sequences, around 7.4% seen once. Overall study results and limits: One measure, the expanded intratumoral alpha and beta TCR count, tracked tumor mutation counts.

This clonotype was detected ten times or more. Antigen: not known. Time point in this sample: sample taken at primary tumor resection. Whole RNA, isolated from tumor, nontumor lung or frozen PBMC, was sequenced without prior sorting. V trimming: 2 bases; J trimming: 5 bases; junction bases outside the gene matches: 4. CDR1 is SGHTA and CDR2 is FQGNSA in the germline V gene. CDR3 size: 14 residues. The chain combines TRBV7-2 with TRBJ2-3, with TRBD2 identical over 7 bases. The source is a male donor with early-stage non-small cell lung cancer. The source material was lung tumor tissue, sampled at surgery. The CDR3 DNA reads as TGTGCCAGCAGCTTATTAGCGGGTGTAGATACGCAGTATTTT. The encoded protein is CASSLLAGVDTQYF.